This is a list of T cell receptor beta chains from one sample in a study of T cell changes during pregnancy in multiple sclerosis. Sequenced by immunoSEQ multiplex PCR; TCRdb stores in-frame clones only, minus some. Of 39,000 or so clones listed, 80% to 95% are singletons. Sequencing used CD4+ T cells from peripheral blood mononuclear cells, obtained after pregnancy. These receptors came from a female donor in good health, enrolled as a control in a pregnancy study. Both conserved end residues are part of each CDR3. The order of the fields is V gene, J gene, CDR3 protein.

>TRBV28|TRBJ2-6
CASSLAGAGANVLTF
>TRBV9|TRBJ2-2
CASSVAPSGANTGELFF
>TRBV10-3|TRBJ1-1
CANREEGTEAFF
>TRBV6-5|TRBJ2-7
CASSYSNGGSYEQYF
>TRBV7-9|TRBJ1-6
CASSPPGFYNSPLHF
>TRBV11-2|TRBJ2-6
CASSYQDSGANVLTF
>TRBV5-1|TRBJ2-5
CASSSGGLETQYF
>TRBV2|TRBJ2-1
CASSEAGTSDEQFF
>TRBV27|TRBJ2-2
CASSYQGQGTGFTGELFF
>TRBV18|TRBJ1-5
CASSPTGGRGNQPQHF
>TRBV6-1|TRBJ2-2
CASSDPRGANTGELFF
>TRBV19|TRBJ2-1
CASSIDRGSAFF
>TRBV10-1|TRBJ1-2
CASSEWTGRHYGYTF
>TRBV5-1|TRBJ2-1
CASSLIQLAGSSSYNEQFF
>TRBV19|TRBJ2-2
CASSIDPGLVSGELFF
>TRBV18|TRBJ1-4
CASSPEGRGGEKLFF
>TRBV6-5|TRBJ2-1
CASAEGLAGYNEQFF
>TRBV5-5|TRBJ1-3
CASSLDNGNTIYF
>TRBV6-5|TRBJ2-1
CASSYGPLNEQFF
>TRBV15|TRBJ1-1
CATSRDQGLAFF
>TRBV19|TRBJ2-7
CASSIENGNYEQYF
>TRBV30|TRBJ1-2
CAWSNFGGDSNYGYTF
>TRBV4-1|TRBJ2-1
CASSQDLAGMKHNEQFF
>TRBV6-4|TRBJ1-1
CASRRGWARDTEAFF
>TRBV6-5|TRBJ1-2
CASTTRTGVNYGYTF
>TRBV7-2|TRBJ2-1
CASSLASGYNEQFF
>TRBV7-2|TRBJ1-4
CASSLVDWTEGEKLFF
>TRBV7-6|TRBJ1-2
CASSLVGQGYGYTF
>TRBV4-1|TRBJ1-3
CASSQVVALPRNTIYF
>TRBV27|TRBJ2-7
CASSPQGDSYEQYF
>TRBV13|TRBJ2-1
CASRQVFVAGDVNEQFF
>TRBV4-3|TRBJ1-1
CASSQGGMNTEAFF
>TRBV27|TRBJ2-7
CASSSSGRGTQYF
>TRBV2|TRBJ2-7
CASSREEGAYSEQYF
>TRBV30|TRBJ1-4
CAWSVPGTGLFF
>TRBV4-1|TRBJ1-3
CASSQEVSYSGNTIYF
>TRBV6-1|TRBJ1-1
CASKFRGQGTTEAFF
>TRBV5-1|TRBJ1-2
CASSLGSGNYGYTF
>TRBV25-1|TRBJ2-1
CASSEWAGANNEQFF
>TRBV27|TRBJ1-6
CASSPDGLLSPLHF